A selection of T cell receptor beta chains follows, all from one sample in a study of blood T cell repertoires in COVID-19. Clones were sequenced by immunoSEQ multiplex PCR, and TCRdb holds only the in-frame ones, with some missing. The sample has around 310,000 clones; just under 90% are singletons. The sample comprised PBMCs or T cells enriched from blood (not recorded which). Receptor source: a woman aged 25 to 39 who had recovered from COVID-19. Each CDR3 is given with its conserved first and last residue. The order of the fields is D gene, J gene, CDR3 length, V gene, clone size, CDR3 DNA, CDR3 protein. The D gene is left open where the match is weak. Size is omitted from some rows. Given values are once, few, many or a class for expanded clones.

D gene: TRBD2; J gene: TRBJ2-5; CDR3 length: 18; V gene: TRBV9; clone size: NA; CDR3 DNA: TGTGCCAGCAGCGCGGGGACTCCGGGACTAGACGTTTGGGAGACCCAGTACTTC; CDR3 protein: CASSAGTPGLDVWETQYF
D gene: TRBD2; J gene: TRBJ2-7; CDR3 length: 15; V gene: TRBV6-4; clone size: NA; CDR3 DNA: TGTGCCAGCAGTGTTTTAGCGGGAGGTCTGTACGAGCAGTACTTC; CDR3 protein: CASSVLAGGLYEQYF
D gene: NA; J gene: TRBJ1-4; CDR3 length: 17; V gene: TRBV7-7; clone size: NA; CDR3 DNA: TGTGCTAGCAGCTTACGCAGCCGAGGTACGACTAATGAAAAACTGTTTTTT; CDR3 protein: CASSLRSRGTTNEKLFF
D gene: TRBD1; J gene: TRBJ1-5; CDR3 length: 16; V gene: TRBV5-1; clone size: once; CDR3 DNA: TGCGCCAGCAGCCCGGGGACAGGGGGAGGCAATCAGCCCCAGCATTTT; CDR3 protein: CASSPGTGGGNQPQHF
D gene: TRBD1; J gene: TRBJ1-1; CDR3 length: 14; V gene: TRBV4-2; clone size: NA; CDR3 DNA: TGTGCCAGCAGCTGGGACAGTACTAACACTGAAGCTTTCTTT; CDR3 protein: CASSWDSTNTEAFF
D gene: NA; J gene: TRBJ2-7; CDR3 length: 13; V gene: TRBV28; clone size: NA; CDR3 DNA: TGTGCCAGTACTATGGGGCAGGGCTACGAGCAGTACTTC; CDR3 protein: CASTMGQGYEQYF
D gene: TRBD2; J gene: TRBJ2-5; CDR3 length: 16; V gene: TRBV5-4; clone size: NA; CDR3 DNA: TGTGCCAGCACCGTGAGGGCGGGAGGGAGTGGAGAGACCCAGTACTTC; CDR3 protein: CASTVRAGGSGETQYF
D gene: TRBD2; J gene: TRBJ2-2; CDR3 length: 18; V gene: TRBV5-6; clone size: NA; CDR3 DNA: TGTGCCAGCAGCTTGACAGGGAATTGGCTAGCGGGTACCGGGGAGCTGTTTTTT; CDR3 protein: CASSLTGNWLAGTGELFF
D gene: TRBD2; J gene: TRBJ2-3; CDR3 length: 17; V gene: TRBV5-4; clone size: NA; CDR3 DNA: TGTGCCAGCAGCTCCGGACTAGCGGGAGGGAGCACAGATACGCAGTATTTT; CDR3 protein: CASSSGLAGGSTDTQYF
D gene: NA; J gene: TRBJ1-5; CDR3 length: 15; V gene: TRBV18; clone size: NA; CDR3 DNA: TGTGCCAGCTCACCCTCGGACAACCGCAATCAGCCCCAGCATTTT; CDR3 protein: CASSPSDNRNQPQHF
D gene: TRBD2; J gene: TRBJ2-2; CDR3 length: 15; V gene: TRBV7-3; clone size: NA; CDR3 DNA: TGTGCCAGCAGCTTAATGGCGGGAGTTAACGGGGAGCTGTTTTTT; CDR3 protein: CASSLMAGVNGELFF
D gene: TRBD1; J gene: TRBJ1-2; CDR3 length: 13; V gene: TRBV24-1; clone size: NA; CDR3 DNA: TGTGCCACCAGAGAAGGGACAGGCTATGGCTACACCTTC; CDR3 protein: CATREGTGYGYTF
D gene: NA; J gene: TRBJ1-3; CDR3 length: 15; V gene: TRBV19; clone size: NA; CDR3 DNA: TGTGCCAGTAGTGCCGACTTGCGCTCTGGAAACACCATATATTTT; CDR3 protein: CASSADLRSGNTIYF
D gene: NA; J gene: TRBJ1-1; CDR3 length: 11; V gene: TRBV7-6; clone size: NA; CDR3 DNA: TGTGCCAGCAGCCTTTCTACTGAAGCTTTCTTT; CDR3 protein: CASSLSTEAFF
D gene: NA; J gene: TRBJ2-1; CDR3 length: 13; V gene: TRBV11-2; clone size: NA; CDR3 DNA: TGTGCCAGCAGCTTAGAGGGGCGGGAAAAGCAGTTCTTC; CDR3 protein: CASSLEGREKQFF